This is a list of T cell receptor beta chains from one sample in a study of T cells in Graves' hyperthyroidism and ophthalmopathy. TCRdb reprocessed the multiplex PCR reads with MiXCR, giving one entry per CDR3 protein. Counted here are 100,000 to 130,000 distinct CDR3 sequences, about 16% occurring once; the ten biggest clones make up around two fifths. The specimen sequenced was blood. Source of these receptors: a woman in her forties or fifties with Graves' hyperthyroidism. CDR3s include the opening cysteine and the closing phenylalanine or tryptophan. Each record gives: clone size, V gene, J gene, D gene, CDR3 protein, CDR3 DNA. A D gene is named only where the DNA matches it firmly. The size entry is marked missing in some rows and otherwise reads once, few, many or a size class.

many	TRBV12-3/TRBV12-4	TRBJ1-3	.	CASSFQASGNTIYF	TGTGCCAGCAGTTTCCAGGCCTCTGGAAACACCATATATTTT
many	TRBV5-1	TRBJ2-1	.	CASSYARYEQFF	TGCGCCAGCAGCTACGCGAGGTATGAGCAGTTCTTC
many	TRBV20-1	TRBJ2-1	.	CSATDKNNEQFF	TGCAGTGCAACCGACAAGAACAATGAGCAGTTCTTC
many	TRBV28	TRBJ1-2	.	CASSFSRGGYGYTF	TGTGCCAGCAGTTTTTCCCGCGGTGGCTATGGCTACACCTTC
many	TRBV3-1	TRBJ2-7	TRBD2	CASSGGTSGRYEQYF	TGTGCCAGCAGCGGTGGGACTAGCGGGAGGTACGAGCAGTACTTC
many	TRBV7-2	TRBJ1-1	.	CASSVNTEAFF	TGTGCCAGCAGCGTGAACACTGAAGCTTTCTTT
many	TRBV18	TRBJ2-5	.	CASSPPPTNQETQYF	TGTGCCAGCTCACCACCCCCGACTAACCAAGAGACCCAGTACTTC
many	TRBV2	TRBJ2-1	.	CASSEDKGNDEQFF	TGTGCCAGCAGTGAAGATAAGGGGAACGATGAGCAGTTCTTC
once	TRBV11-2	TRBJ2-1	.	CASSLIREQFF	TGTGCCAGCAGCTTAATCCGTGAGCAGTTCTTC
many	TRBV29-1	TRBJ2-3	TRBD2	CSAEPTSGTDTQYF	TGCAGCGCCGAACCCACTAGCGGCACAGATACGCAGTATTTT
many	TRBV30	TRBJ1-3	.	CAWNWPARGNTIYF	TGTGCCTGGAACTGGCCCGCTCGTGGAAACACCATATATTTT
many	TRBV12-3/TRBV12-4	TRBJ1-5	TRBD1	CASSPGTVSLGQPQHF	TGTGCCAGCAGTCCCGGGACAGTTTCGCTGGGACAGCCCCAGCATTTT
.	TRBV7-9	TRBJ1-1	.	CASSSTVTGRTEAFF	TGTGCCAGCAGCTCGACAGTTACAGGACGTACTGAAGCTTTCTTT
.	TRBV4-1	TRBJ1-1	TRBD1	CASSGTGVTEAFF	TGCGCCAGCAGTGGCACAGGGGTCACTGAAGCTTTCTTT
many	TRBV7-8	TRBJ2-4	.	CASSPSLGFLAKNIQYF	TGTGCCAGCAGCCCGTCTCTGGGGTTCTTGGCCAAAAACATTCAGTACTTC
many	TRBV2	TRBJ2-1	TRBD2	CASNRASGRGEQFF	TGTGCCAGCAACCGAGCTAGCGGGAGAGGTGAGCAGTTCTTC
many	TRBV7-8	TRBJ1-2	.	CASSLVGPNNGYTF	TGTGCCAGCAGCTTAGTGGGACCGAACAACGGCTACACCTTC
many	TRBV11-2	TRBJ2-5	TRBD2	CASREVGGSGETQYF	TGTGCCAGCAGAGAAGTGGGGGGGAGCGGAGAGACCCAGTACTTC
many	TRBV19	TRBJ1-2	.	CASSNPGARAGYTF	TGTGCCAGTAGTAATCCAGGGGCGAGGGCCGGCTACACCTTC
many	TRBV20-1	TRBJ1-1	TRBD1	CSARDDRAKNTEAFF	TGCAGTGCTAGAGATGACAGGGCAAAGAACACTGAAGCTTTCTTT
many	TRBV24-1	TRBJ2-4	TRBD1	CATSDLTGQGLAKNIQYF	TGTGCCACCAGTGATCTTACAGGACAGGGACTAGCCAAAAACATTCAGTACTTC
many	TRBV5-1	TRBJ2-1	TRBD2	CASSFLAGSSYNEQFF	TGCGCCAGCAGCTTTTTAGCGGGGTCGTCCTACAATGAGCAGTTCTTC
.	TRBV12-3/TRBV12-4	TRBJ2-1	TRBD2	CASRLAGDYNEQFF	TGTGCCAGCAGACTAGCGGGAGACTACAATGAGCAGTTCTTC
many	TRBV7-6	TRBJ2-3	.	CASSLGAGGDTQYF	TGTGCCAGCAGCTTAGGGGCGGGCGGAGATACGCAGTATTTT
few	TRBV29-1	TRBJ2-1	.	CSVDDRDANEQFF	TGCAGCGTTGACGACCGGGACGCCAATGAGCAGTTCTTC
.	TRBV11-3	TRBJ2-5	TRBD1	CASRLTGGQETQYF	TGTGCCAGCCGACTGACAGGGGGACAAGAGACCCAGTACTTC
many	TRBV9	TRBJ2-2	.	CASSVESGHIIENTGELFF	TGTGCCAGCAGCGTAGAGTCGGGACACATCATTGAGAACACCGGGGAGCTGTTTTTT
many	TRBV19	TRBJ2-3	.	CASSMWQGEDTQYF	TGTGCCAGTAGTATGTGGCAGGGCGAAGATACGCAGTATTTT
many	TRBV2	TRBJ2-5	TRBD1	CASRTGTGRETQYF	TGTGCCAGCAGGACCGGGACAGGGCGAGAGACCCAGTACTTC
many	TRBV30	TRBJ2-1	.	CAWSVLSGYNEQFF	TGTGCCTGGAGTGTACTTAGCGGCTACAATGAGCAGTTCTTC
.	TRBV3-1	TRBJ2-3	.	CASSHSWGVSTDTQYF	TGTGCCAGCAGCCATTCCTGGGGGGTTAGCACAGATACGCAGTATTTT
many	TRBV5-1	TRBJ2-3	TRBD2	CASSEISGRPTDTQYF	TGCGCCAGCAGCGAGATTAGCGGGAGGCCCACAGATACGCAGTATTTT
many	TRBV6-2/TRBV6-3	TRBJ2-2	TRBD2	CASSPRTSGSGTGELFF	TGTGCCAGCAGTCCTCGGACTAGCGGGAGTGGGACCGGGGAGCTGTTTTTT
.	TRBV29-1	TRBJ2-3	.	CSVEIWDSTDTQYF	TGCAGCGTTGAAATCTGGGACAGCACAGATACGCAGTATTTT
.	TRBV7-9	TRBJ2-1	.	CASFEHNEQFF	TGTGCCAGCTTTGAGCACAATGAGCAGTTCTTC
.	TRBV11-2	TRBJ1-5	.	CASNLGALTQPQHF	TGTGCCAGCAACTTAGGGGCCCTCACCCAGCCCCAGCATTTT
.	TRBV16	TRBJ1-2	TRBD1	CASSSGTGGLGYTF	TGTGCCAGCAGCTCCGGGACAGGGGGATTGGGCTACACCTTC
many	TRBV6-1	TRBJ2-7	.	CASRDSGLYEQYF	TGTGCCAGCAGGGACTCGGGCCTCTACGAGCAGTACTTC
many	TRBV2	TRBJ2-3	.	CASSDSGVVTDTQYF	TGTGCCAGCAGTGACTCGGGAGTTGTCACAGATACGCAGTATTTT
many	TRBV5-1	TRBJ2-1	TRBD2	CASSLGAGGAHNEQFF	TGCGCCAGCAGCTTAGGAGCGGGAGGCGCTCACAATGAGCAGTTCTTC
many	TRBV7-8	TRBJ2-1	.	CASSLERGNEQFF	TGTGCCAGCAGCTTAGAGAGGGGCAATGAGCAGTTCTTC